The 4 T cell receptor beta chains below were found in one sample sequenced in a study of T-cell memory formation after mild COVID-19. One entry per CDR3 protein results from TCRdb running MiXCR on the 5' RACE reads. The table records hundreds of thousands of distinct CDR3 sequences, 25% to 30% of them present only once. Sequences were obtained from PBMCs or a T cell subset sorted from them (not recorded which). The receptors stem from an adult woman who had mild COVID-19 (a few samples of this study predate the infection). Cell type and time point are not known.

This clonotype was observed at least ten times. This chain joins TRBV5-1 and TRBJ2-1, with D uncertain. Per germline, CDR1 SGHRS and CDR2 YFSETQ. Trimming shortened V by 0 bases and J by 0 bases, and 13 bases separated the two germline ends. The CDR3 spans 17 residues. DNA for the CDR3: TGCGCCAGCAGCTTGGGTTTGCGGTTAAGCTCCTACAATGAGCAGTTCTTC. As protein: CASSLGLRLSSYNEQFF.

The CDR3 loop reads CASSQAGNRRQYF. The CDR3 DNA reads TGTGCCAGCAGCCAAGCGGGAAACAGGAGGCAGTACTTC. The chain recombines TRBV3-1 with TRBJ2-7; possibly TRBD1 or TRBD2 for D (5 bases each). V lost 1 base and J 9 bases, leaving 13 bases between the germline ends. The CDR3 has 13 amino acids. CDR1 and CDR2 (germline): LGHDT, YNNKEL (reference sequence).

This sequence joins TRBV7-9 and TRBJ1-4; a possible D gene is TRBD1 (5 bases). The germline gives CDR1 SEHNR, CDR2 FQNEAQ (reference sequence). V was pared by 5 bases and J by 5 bases, with 15 bases between. This CDR3 is built from 15 residues. CDR3 residues: CASSTGTGRNEKLFF. The CDR3 DNA follows: TGTGCCAGCAGCACGGGGACGGGCAGAAATGAAAAACTGTTTTTT.

This clonotype came up a few times. The gene calls are TRBV14 and TRBJ2-6; the D call may be TRBD1 or TRBD2 (5 bases each). Germline lookup yields CDR1 SGHDN and CDR2 FVKESK. The CDR3 length is 19 residues. Between the trimmed V and J ends, which lost 5 bases and 0 bases, there was a span of 20 bases. The chain's CDR3 is CASSSTLGGTFSGANVLTF. CDR3 in DNA: TGTGCCAGCAGCTCAACCCTTGGGGGTACGTTCTCTGGGGCCAACGTCCTGACTTTC.